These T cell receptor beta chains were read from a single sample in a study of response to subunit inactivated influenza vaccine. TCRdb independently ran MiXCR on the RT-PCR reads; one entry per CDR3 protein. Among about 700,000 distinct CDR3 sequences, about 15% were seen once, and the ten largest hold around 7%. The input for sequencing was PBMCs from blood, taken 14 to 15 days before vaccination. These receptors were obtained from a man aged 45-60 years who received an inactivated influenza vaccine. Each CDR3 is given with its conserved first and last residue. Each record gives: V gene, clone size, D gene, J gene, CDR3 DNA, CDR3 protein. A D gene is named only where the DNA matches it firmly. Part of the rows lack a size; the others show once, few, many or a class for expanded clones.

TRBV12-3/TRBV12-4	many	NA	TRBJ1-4	TGTGCCAGCAAGTTTCAGGGCAGGGGAGGGGAAAAACTGTTTTTT	CASKFQGRGGEKLFF
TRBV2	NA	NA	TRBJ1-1	TGTGCCAGCAGTGACGTCCGGAACACTGAAGCTTTCTTT	CASSDVRNTEAFF
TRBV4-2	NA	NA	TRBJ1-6	TGTGCCAGCAGAGAAGGCGGTAGGGCCCTCCACTTT	CASREGGRALHF
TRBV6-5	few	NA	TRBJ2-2	TGTGCCAGCAGTTCCCCCATGAGCACCGGGGAGCTGTTTTTT	CASSSPMSTGELFF
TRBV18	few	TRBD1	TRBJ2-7	TGTGCCAGCTCAACCGGACAGGGAGAGCAGTACTTC	CASSTGQGEQYF
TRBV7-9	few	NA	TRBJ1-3	TGTGCCAGCAGCTTGCGACCTACAGAGGCGGGAAACACCATATATTTT	CASSLRPTEAGNTIYF
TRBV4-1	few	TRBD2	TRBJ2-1	TGCGCCAGCAGCCAACCCACTAGCGGGAGGGGAGGTGAGCAGTTCTTC	CASSQPTSGRGGEQFF
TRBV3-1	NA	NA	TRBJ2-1	TGTGCCAGCAGCCTCGGGGATGGGGCCTACAATGAGCAGTTCTTC	CASSLGDGAYNEQFF
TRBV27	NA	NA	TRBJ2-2	TGTGCCAGCAGTTTATTTCCTCTGGGCACCGGGGAGCTGTTTTTT	CASSLFPLGTGELFF
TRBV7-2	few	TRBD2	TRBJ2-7	TGTGCCAGCAGCTTAGACGGTCTAGCGGGCTACGAGCAGTACTTC	CASSLDGLAGYEQYF
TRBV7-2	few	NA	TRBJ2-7	TGTGCCAGCAGCTTAGTAGAGGGGACCCCTCAGTATTACGAGCAGTACTTC	CASSLVEGTPQYYEQYF
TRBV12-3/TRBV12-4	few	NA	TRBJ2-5	TGTGCCAGCAGTCCCCTGAGGGGGGTGAGGAGAGAGACCCAGTACTTC	CASSPLRGVRRETQYF
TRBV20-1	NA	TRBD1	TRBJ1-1	TGCAGTGCTCGACAGGGAGCCGCTGAAGCTTTCTTT	CSARQGAAEAFF
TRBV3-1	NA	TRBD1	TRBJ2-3	TGTGCCAGCAGCCAAGGAACAGGGGCCGTTTATTCTACGCAGTATTTT	CASSQGTGAVYSTQYF
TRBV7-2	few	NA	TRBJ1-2	TGTGCCAGCAGCTCCCCCTTGGCGGTTTATGGCTACACCTTC	CASSSPLAVYGYTF
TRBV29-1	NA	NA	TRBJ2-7	TGCAGCGTTAGAACAGGGACCTACGAGCAGTACTTC	CSVRTGTYEQYF
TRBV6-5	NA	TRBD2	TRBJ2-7	TGTGCCAGCAGTTACTCTAGGACTAGCAAAGAGCAGTACTTC	CASSYSRTSKEQYF
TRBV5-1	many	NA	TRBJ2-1	TGTGCCAGCAGCTTAGTTGGGGATGAGCAGTTCTTC	CASSLVGDEQFF
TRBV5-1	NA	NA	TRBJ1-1	TGCGCCAGCAGCTTGGCCGCCCCGCGGAACACTGAAGCTTTCTTT	CASSLAAPRNTEAFF
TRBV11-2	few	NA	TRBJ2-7	TGTGCCAGCAGCTTAGATAGAGGGTACTCCTACGAGCAGTACTTC	CASSLDRGYSYEQYF